This T cell receptor beta chain was captured in a study of blood T cell repertoires in COVID-19. Study overall: There were acute and convalescent COVID-19 samples, and they came from the United States, Italy and Spain. The cDNA or gDNA used as material had been derived from T cells, B-cell-depleted T cells, or PBMCs.

After removal of 2 bases from V and 7 bases from J, the junction contained 13 bases not matched to a gene. The germline CDR1 and CDR2 sequences are SGHRS and YFSETQ. CDR3 length: 16 residues. In the authors' methods: From reference gene primer amplification, estimates of nucleated cell counts were derived. This table comes from immunoSEQ multiplex PCR, and its TCRdb copy is limited to in-frame clones, with some not included. D and trimming were read from the DNA, whereas the V and J calls and clone size are those reported in that table. Here the sample spans around 250,000 clones, just under 90% being singletons. Each participant's cohort was designated according to participant-reported clinical history.

V and J are TRBV5-1 and TRBJ2-5; 8 nucleotides agree with TRBD1. This receptor was identified in a woman under 40 with acute COVID-19. What was sequenced was PBMCs or T cells enriched from blood (not recorded which). The CDR3 loop reads CASSFQVTGGRRTQYF. CDR3 nucleotides: TGCGCCAGCAGCTTTCAGGTCACAGGGGGAAGAAGGACCCAGTACTTC.